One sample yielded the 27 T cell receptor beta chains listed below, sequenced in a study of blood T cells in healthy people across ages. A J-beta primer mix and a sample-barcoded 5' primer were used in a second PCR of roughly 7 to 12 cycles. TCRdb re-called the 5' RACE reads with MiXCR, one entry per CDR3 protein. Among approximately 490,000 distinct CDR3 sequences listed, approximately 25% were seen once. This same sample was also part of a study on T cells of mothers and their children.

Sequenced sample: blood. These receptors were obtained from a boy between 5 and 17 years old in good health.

The CDR3, as DNA: TGTGCCAGCAGCTGGATGTCCCAAGAGACCCAGTACTTC. Translating it yields CASSWMSQETQYF. The rearrangement links TRBV7-9 to TRBJ2-5, with D hard to call. Trimming pared 4 bases from V and 1 base from J, leaving 7 bases between. CDR1 is SEHNR, CDR2 FQNEAQ, per germline (reference sequence). The CDR3 is made up of 13 amino acids.

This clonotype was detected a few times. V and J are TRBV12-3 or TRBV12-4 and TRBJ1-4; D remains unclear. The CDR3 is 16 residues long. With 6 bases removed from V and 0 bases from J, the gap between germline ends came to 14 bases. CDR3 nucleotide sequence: TGTGCCAGCAGCAACCTACCGCTTACAACTAATGAAAAACTGTTTTTT. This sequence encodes CASSNLPLTTNEKLFF.

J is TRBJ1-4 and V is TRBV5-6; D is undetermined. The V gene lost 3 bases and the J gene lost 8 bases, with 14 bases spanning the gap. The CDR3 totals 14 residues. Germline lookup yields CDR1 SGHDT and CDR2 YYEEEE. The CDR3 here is CASSSSGREEKLFF. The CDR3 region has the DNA TGTGCCAGCAGCTCCTCCGGTCGGGAGGAAAAACTGTTTTTT.

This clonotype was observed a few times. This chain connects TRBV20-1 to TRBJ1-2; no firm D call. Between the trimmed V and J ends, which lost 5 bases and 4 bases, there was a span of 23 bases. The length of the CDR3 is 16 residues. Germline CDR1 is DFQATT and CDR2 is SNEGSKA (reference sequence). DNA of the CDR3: TGCAGTGCTCAAGTAATCGGTCTAACCAACGGCTATGGCTACACCTTC. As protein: CSAQVIGLTNGYGYTF.

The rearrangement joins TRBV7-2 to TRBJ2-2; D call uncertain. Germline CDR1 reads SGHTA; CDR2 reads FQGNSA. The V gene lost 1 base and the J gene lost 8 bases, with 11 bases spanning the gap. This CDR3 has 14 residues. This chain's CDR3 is CASSLGVGLGELFF. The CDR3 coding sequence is TGTGCCAGCAGCTTAGGAGTCGGGCTGGGGGAGCTGTTTTTT.

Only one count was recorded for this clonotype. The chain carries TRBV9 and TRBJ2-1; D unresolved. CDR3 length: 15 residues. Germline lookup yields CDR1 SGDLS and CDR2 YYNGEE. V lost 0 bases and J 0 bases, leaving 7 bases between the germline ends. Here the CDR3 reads CASSVVAASYNEQFF. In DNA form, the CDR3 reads TGTGCCAGCAGCGTAGTGGCGGCCTCCTACAATGAGCAGTTCTTC.

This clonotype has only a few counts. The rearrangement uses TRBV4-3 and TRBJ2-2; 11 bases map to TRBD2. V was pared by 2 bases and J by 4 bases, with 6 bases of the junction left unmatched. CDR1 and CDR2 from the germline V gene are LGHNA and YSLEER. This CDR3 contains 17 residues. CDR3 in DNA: TGCGCCAGCAGCCAACAACAGACTAGCGGGGCCACCGGGGAGCTGTTTTTT. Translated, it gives CASSQQQTSGATGELFF.

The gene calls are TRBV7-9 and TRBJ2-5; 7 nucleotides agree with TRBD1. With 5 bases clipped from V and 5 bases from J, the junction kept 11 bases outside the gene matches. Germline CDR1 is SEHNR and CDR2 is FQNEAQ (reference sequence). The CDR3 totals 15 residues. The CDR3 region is CASSPSDRVRETQYF. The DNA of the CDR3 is TGTGCCAGCAGCCCCTCAGACAGGGTGCGGGAGACCCAGTACTTC.

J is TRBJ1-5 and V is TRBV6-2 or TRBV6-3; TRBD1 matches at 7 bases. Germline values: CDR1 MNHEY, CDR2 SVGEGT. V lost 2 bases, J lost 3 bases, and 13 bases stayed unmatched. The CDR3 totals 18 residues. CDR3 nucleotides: TGTGCCAGCAGTTACGTGGTCCTTACAGGGGTCATCAATCAGCCCCAGCATTTT. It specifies CASSYVVLTGVINQPQHF.

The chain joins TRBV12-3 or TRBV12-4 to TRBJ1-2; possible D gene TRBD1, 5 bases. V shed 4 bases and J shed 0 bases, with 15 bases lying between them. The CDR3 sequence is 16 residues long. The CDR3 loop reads CASSSRRRGPNYGYTF. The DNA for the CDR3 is TGTGCCAGCAGTTCTAGGCGACGGGGCCCTAACTATGGCTACACCTTC.

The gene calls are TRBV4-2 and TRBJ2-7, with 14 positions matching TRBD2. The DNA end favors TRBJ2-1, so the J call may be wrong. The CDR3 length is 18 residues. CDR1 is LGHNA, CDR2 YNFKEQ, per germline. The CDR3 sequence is CASSHPEGTSGSPDEQFF. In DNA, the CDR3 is TGTGCCAGCAGCCATCCGGAAGGGACTAGCGGGAGTCCTGATGAGCAGTTCTTC.

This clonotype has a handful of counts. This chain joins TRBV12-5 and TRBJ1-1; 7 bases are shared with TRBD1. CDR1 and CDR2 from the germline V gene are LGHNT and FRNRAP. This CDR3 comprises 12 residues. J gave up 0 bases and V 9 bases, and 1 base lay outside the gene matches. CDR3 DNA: TGTGCTAGCGGGACAGTGAACACTGAAGCTTTCTTT. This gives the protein CASGTVNTEAFF.

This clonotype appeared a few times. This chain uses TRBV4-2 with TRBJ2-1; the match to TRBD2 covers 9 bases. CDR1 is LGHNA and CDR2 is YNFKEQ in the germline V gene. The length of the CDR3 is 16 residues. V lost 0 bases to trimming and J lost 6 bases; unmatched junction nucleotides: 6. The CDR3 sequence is CASSQDLAGVGNEQFF. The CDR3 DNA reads TGTGCCAGCAGCCAAGACTTAGCGGGAGTTGGCAATGAGCAGTTCTTC.

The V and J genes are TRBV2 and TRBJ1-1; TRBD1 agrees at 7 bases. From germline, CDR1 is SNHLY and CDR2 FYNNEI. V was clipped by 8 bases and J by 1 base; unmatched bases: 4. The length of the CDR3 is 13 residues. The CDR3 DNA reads TGTGCCAGCGGGGGACAGTCGAACACTGAAGCTTTCTTT. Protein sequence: CASGGQSNTEAFF.

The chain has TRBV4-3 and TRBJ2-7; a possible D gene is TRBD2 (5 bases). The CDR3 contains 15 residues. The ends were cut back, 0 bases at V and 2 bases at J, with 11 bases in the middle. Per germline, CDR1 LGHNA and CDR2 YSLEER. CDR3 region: CASSQESRGTYEQYF. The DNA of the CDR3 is TGCGCCAGCAGCCAAGAGTCCCGGGGAACCTACGAGCAGTACTTC.

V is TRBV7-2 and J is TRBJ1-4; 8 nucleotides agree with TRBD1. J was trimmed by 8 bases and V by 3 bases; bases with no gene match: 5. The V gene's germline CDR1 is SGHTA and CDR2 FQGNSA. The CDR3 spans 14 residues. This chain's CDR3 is CASSFDRGSEKLFF. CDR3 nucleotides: TGTGCCAGCAGCTTCGACAGGGGTAGCGAAAAACTGTTTTTT.

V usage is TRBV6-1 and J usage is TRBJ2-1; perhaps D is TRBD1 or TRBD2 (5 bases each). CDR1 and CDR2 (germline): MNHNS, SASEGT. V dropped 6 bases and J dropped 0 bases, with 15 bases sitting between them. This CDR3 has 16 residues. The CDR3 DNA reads TGTGCCAGCAGCCTTGTAACAGGACTCTCCTACAATGAGCAGTTCTTC. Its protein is CASSLVTGLSYNEQFF.

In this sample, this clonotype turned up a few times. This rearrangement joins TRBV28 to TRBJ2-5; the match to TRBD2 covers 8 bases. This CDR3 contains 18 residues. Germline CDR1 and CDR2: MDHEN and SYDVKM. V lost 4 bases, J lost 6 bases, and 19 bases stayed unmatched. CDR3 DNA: TGTGCCAGCAGTTACCAACTTACAGCCAGCGGGAGTTTAAAGACCCAGTACTTC. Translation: CASSYQLTASGSLKTQYF.

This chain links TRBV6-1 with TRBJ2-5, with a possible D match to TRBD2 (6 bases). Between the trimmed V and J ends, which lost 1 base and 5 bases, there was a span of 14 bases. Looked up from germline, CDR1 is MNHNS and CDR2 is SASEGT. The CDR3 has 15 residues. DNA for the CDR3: TGTGCCAGCAGTGAAGGTCAGGGAGGTTGCGAGACCCAGTACTTC. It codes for CASSEGQGGCETQYF.

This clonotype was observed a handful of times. CDR3 DNA: TGTGCCATCAGTGAGTGGCGGGGCGTTCGAGAGACCCAGTACTTC. It is translated as CAISEWRGVRETQYF. The chain couples TRBV10-3 to TRBJ2-5; D perhaps matches TRBD2 (6 bases). Deletions cut 1 base from V and 4 bases from J, with 13 bases between. This CDR3 is 15 amino acids long. The germline CDR1 and CDR2 sequences are ENHRY and SYGVKD.

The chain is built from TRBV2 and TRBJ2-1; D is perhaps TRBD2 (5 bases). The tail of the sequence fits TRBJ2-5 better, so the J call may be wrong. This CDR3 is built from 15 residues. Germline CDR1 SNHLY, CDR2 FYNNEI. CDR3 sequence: CASSEAWPGQETQYF. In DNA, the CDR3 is TGTGCCAGCAGTGAAGCGTGGCCGGGACAAGAGACCCAGTACTTC.

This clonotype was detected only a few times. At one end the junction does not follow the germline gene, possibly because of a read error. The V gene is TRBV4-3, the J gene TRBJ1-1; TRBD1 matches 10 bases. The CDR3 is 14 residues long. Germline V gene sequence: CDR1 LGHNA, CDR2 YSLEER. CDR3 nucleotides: TGCGCCAGCAGCTTCATGGACAGGGGGACTGGAGCTTTCTTT. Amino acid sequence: CASSFMDRGTGAFF.

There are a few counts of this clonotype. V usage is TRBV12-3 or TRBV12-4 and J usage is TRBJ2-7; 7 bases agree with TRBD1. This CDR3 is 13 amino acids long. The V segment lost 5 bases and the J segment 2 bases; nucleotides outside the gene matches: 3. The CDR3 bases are TGTGCCAGCAGTCGGGACAGACCCTACGAGCAGTACTTC. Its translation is CASSRDRPYEQYF.

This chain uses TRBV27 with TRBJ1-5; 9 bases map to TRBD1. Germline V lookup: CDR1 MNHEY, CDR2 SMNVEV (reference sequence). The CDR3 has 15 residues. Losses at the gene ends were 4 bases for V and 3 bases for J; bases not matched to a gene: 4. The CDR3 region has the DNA TGTGCCAGCAGTTCCTGGACAGGGGACAATCAGCCCCAGCATTTT. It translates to CASSSWTGDNQPQHF.

Here the CDR3 DNA reads TGTGCCATCAGTGTAAGGGAAGACACTGAAGCTTTCTTT. Amino acids: CAISVREDTEAFF. The chain recombines TRBV10-3 with TRBJ1-1; D is ambiguous. This CDR3 is built from 13 residues. V was clipped by 4 bases and J by 3 bases, with 9 bases between them. Germline CDR1 ENHRY, CDR2 SYGVKD.

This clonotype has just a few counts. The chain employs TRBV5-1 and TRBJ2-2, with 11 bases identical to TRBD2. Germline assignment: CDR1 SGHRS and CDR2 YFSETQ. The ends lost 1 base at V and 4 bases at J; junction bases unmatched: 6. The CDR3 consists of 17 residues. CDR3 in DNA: TGCGCCAGCAGCTTGCCGGACCTAGCGGGAGGCACCGGGGAGCTGTTTTTT. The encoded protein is CASSLPDLAGGTGELFF.

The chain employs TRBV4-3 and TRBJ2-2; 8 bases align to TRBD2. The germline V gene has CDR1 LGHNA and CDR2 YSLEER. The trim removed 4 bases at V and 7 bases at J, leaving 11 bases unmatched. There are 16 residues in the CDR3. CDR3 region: CASSLLSSGGGGELFF. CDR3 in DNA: TGCGCCAGCAGCCTCCTGTCCAGCGGGGGCGGCGGGGAGCTGTTTTTT.